Below, 11 T cell receptor beta chains from the same sample are listed, as sequenced in a study of cytomegalovirus exposure and HLA in healthy donors. The primer mix had 60 Vbeta and 13 Jbeta primers. Sequenced by immunoSEQ multiplex PCR; TCRdb stores in-frame clones only, minus some. Of under 200,000 clones in the sample, around 74% were seen once. The sequenced sample was PBMCs. All receptors come from a woman aged 30 to 39 in good health and CMV-seronegative.

This sequence joins TRBV5-5 and TRBJ1-2; D gene unclear. The CDR3 length is 14 residues. Germline-derived CDR1 and CDR2 are SGHKS and YYEKEE (reference sequence). Trimming pared 0 bases from V and 4 bases from J, leaving 10 bases between. The CDR3 coding sequence is TGTGCCAGCAGCTTGGGGAGGCAGAGCTATGGCTACACCTTC. Translating gives CASSLGRQSYGYTF.

The rearrangement links TRBV2 to TRBJ2-2; TRBD2 aligns across 10 bases. V shed 6 bases, J shed 7 bases, and the junction held 8 bases outside the gene matches. The CDR3 has 15 residues. Germline V gene sequence: CDR1 SNHLY, CDR2 FYNNEI. DNA of the CDR3: TGTGCCAGCAGCACCCTAGCGGGGGAACTCGGGGAGCTGTTTTTT. Translating gives CASSTLAGELGELFF.

V and J are TRBV18 and TRBJ2-7; 8 bases are a match to TRBD1. Germline V gene data show CDR1 as KGHSH and CDR2 as LQKENI. The J segment lost 9 bases and the V segment lost 3 bases, leaving 7 bases of the junction unmatched. The CDR3 has 13 residues. The chain's CDR3 is CASSPGTGGRQYF. The CDR3 DNA follows: TGTGCCAGCTCACCGGGAACAGGGGGTCGGCAGTACTTC.

For the CDR3, the DNA is TGTGCCAGTAGCGGGGGGGAGGGTGAGCAGTTCTTC. Translated: CASSGGEGEQFF. The V and J genes are TRBV19 and TRBJ2-1; 8 bases map to TRBD2. Looked up from germline, CDR1 is LNHDA and CDR2 is SQIVND (reference sequence). V lost 6 bases to trimming and J lost 9 bases; unmatched junction nucleotides: 4. The length of the CDR3 is 12 residues.

V gene TRBV18 combines with J gene TRBJ1-5; TRBD1 matches at 8 bases. V was pared by 6 bases and J by 3 bases, with 7 bases of the junction left unmatched. Germline CDR1 KGHSH, CDR2 LQKENI. The length of the CDR3 is 15 residues. The CDR3 is CASSLTGGHNQPQHF. In DNA form, the CDR3 reads TGTGCCAGCTCCCTTACAGGGGGTCACAATCAGCCCCAGCATTTT.

The genes are TRBV28 and TRBJ2-2, with D tentatively TRBD2 (5 bases). V was trimmed by 5 bases and J by 1 base, leaving 8 bases between them. CDR3 length: 14 residues. Germline CDR1 MDHEN, CDR2 SYDVKM. This CDR3 reads CASSITRNTGELFF. The DNA of the CDR3 is TGTGCCAGCAGTATCACTAGGAACACCGGGGAGCTGTTTTTT.

The chain uses TRBV15 and TRBJ2-7, with no clear D. Deletions cut 0 bases from V and 0 bases from J, with 6 bases between. The CDR3 has 14 residues. The germline V gene encodes CDR1 LNHNV and CDR2 YYDKDF (reference sequence). CDR3: CATSRDRYSYEQYF. As DNA, the CDR3 is TGTGCCACCAGCAGAGATCGTTACTCCTACGAGCAGTACTTC.

The chain couples TRBV7-6 to TRBJ2-2, with D perhaps matching TRBD2 (5 bases). With 4 bases removed from V and 4 bases from J, the gap between germline ends came to 16 bases. In germline, CDR1 is SGHVS, CDR2 FNYEAQ. This CDR3 has 16 amino acids. The CDR3 DNA reads as TGTGCCAGCAGCTCCTCCCGCGGGTTAGGCACCGGGGAGCTGTTTTTT. Its translation is CASSSSRGLGTGELFF.

The V call is TRBV9, the J call TRBJ1-2, with TRBD1 matching 8 bases. The CDR3 runs 15 residues. Germline V lookup: CDR1 SGDLS, CDR2 YYNGEE. J was trimmed by 3 bases and V by 3 bases; bases with no gene match: 7. CDR3: CASSAGQGPHYGYTF. The CDR3 DNA follows: TGTGCCAGCAGCGCAGGACAGGGTCCGCACTATGGCTACACCTTC.

The V and J genes are TRBV5-1 and TRBJ1-2; D unclear. The CDR3 is 15 amino acids. Trimming stripped 0 bases from V and 4 bases from J, with 13 bases between. From germline, CDR1 is SGHRS and CDR2 YFSETQ. CDR3 in amino acids: CASSLAQFGLYGYTF. As DNA, the CDR3 is TGCGCCAGCAGCTTGGCCCAATTCGGACTCTATGGCTACACCTTC.

The V and J genes are TRBV10-3 and TRBJ1-2; TRBD1 matches at 9 bases. This CDR3 region has 17 residues. Germline V gives CDR1 ENHRY, CDR2 SYGVKD. V lost 0 bases to trimming and J lost 8 bases; unmatched junction nucleotides: 13. The CDR3 sequence: CAISESIQGARSSGYTF. CDR3 coding DNA: TGTGCCATCAGTGAGTCCATACAGGGGGCGCGGTCCTCGGGCTACACCTTC.